Below, 17 T cell receptor beta chains from the same sample are listed, as sequenced in a study of a mutant IDH1 vaccine in newly diagnosed glioma. Specified time point: baseline, week 1 (first vaccination visit). Treatment described: pre-vaccination baseline after standard-of-care therapy. Profiling relied on immunoSEQ multiplex PCR, and the TCRdb table lists in-frame clones only, not all of them. The sample includes 98,000 or so clones, 70% to 90% seen only once; the top ten take less than 0.65%. Sequencing used PBMCs, obtained from a glioma patient treated with radiotherapy, temozolomide or both. These TCRs come from a woman in her forties or fifties with glioma.

The chain couples TRBV19 to TRBJ2-2; perhaps TRBD2 as D (5 bases). The CDR3 extends over 14 amino acids. CDR1 and CDR2 (germline): LNHDA, SQIVND (reference sequence). V lost 6 bases to trimming and J lost 5 bases, with 13 bases between them. The CDR3, as DNA: TGTGCCAGTAGAGGTGAGGGAAGGACCGGGGAGCTGTTTTTT. It specifies CASRGEGRTGELFF. The variable domain in full, with the rest retrieved from reference TRBV19 and TRBJ2-2, is DGGITQSPKYLFRKEGQNVTLSCEQNLNHDAMYWYRQDPGQGLRLIYYSQIVNDFQKGDIAEGYSVSREKKESFPLTVTSAQKNPTAFYLCASRGEGRTGELFFGEGSRLTVL.

The rearrangement uses TRBV19 and TRBJ2-7; TRBD2 matches at 8 bases. Germline V gives CDR1 LNHDA, CDR2 SQIVND (reference sequence). This CDR3 region has 15 residues. After removal of 2 bases from V and 0 bases from J, the junction contained 3 bases not matched to a gene. Written as DNA, the CDR3 is TGTGCCAGTAGTATAACGGGGGGGAGCTCCTACGAGCAGTACTTC. This gives the protein CASSITGGSSYEQYF. Together with reference TRBV19 and TRBJ2-7, the CDR3 gives the full variable domain: DGGITQSPKYLFRKEGQNVTLSCEQNLNHDAMYWYRQDPGQGLRLIYYSQIVNDFQKGDIAEGYSVSREKKESFPLTVTSAQKNPTAFYLCASSITGGSSYEQYFGPGTRLTVT.

V usage is TRBV5-1 and J usage is TRBJ1-4; D may be TRBD1 (6 bases). V shed 4 bases and J shed 11 bases, with 21 bases lying between them. Germline V lookup: CDR1 SGHRS, CDR2 YFSETQ. This CDR3 is built from 15 residues. The CDR3 loop is CASSDNTGFTRKLFF. For the CDR3, the DNA is TGCGCCAGCAGCGACAATACAGGGTTCACGAGGAAACTGTTTTTT.

This sequence joins TRBV7-9 and TRBJ2-5, with a possible D match to TRBD1 (6 bases). Per the germline V gene, CDR1 is SEHNR and CDR2 is FQNEAQ (reference sequence). The CDR3 has 14 residues. Trimming took 3 bases from V and 5 from J, leaving 13 bases between them. Here the CDR3 reads CASSFLQGRETQYF. In DNA, the CDR3 is TGTGCCAGCAGCTTTTTACAGGGACGGGAGACCCAGTACTTC.

The chain employs TRBV18 and TRBJ2-7; D is ambiguous. From germline, CDR1 is KGHSH and CDR2 LQKENI. The germline V and J ends were trimmed by 3 bases and 0 bases, with 15 bases remaining between them. This CDR3 has 16 residues. The CDR3 region is CASSPPPGRSSYEQYF. The DNA of the CDR3 is TGTGCCAGCTCACCCCCGCCAGGACGGAGCTCCTACGAGCAGTACTTC.

The chain recombines TRBV5-4 with TRBJ1-4, with TRBD1 identical over 9 bases. This CDR3 comprises 14 residues. CDR1 is SGHNT and CDR2 is YYREEE in the germline V gene (reference sequence). Trimming at V came to 4 bases and at J to 6 bases, leaving 4 bases not matched to a gene. The CDR3 spells CASSIGTGYEKLFF. In DNA form, the CDR3 reads TGTGCCAGCAGCATCGGGACAGGGTATGAAAAACTGTTTTTT.

This rearrangement joins TRBV10-2 to TRBJ1-3; D call uncertain. Deletions cut 3 bases from V and 2 bases from J, with 8 bases between. Germline V gene lookup returns CDR1 WSHSY and CDR2 SAAADI. The CDR3 has 14 residues. CDR3 in DNA: TGCGCCAGCAGTGAAAGGAAACCTGGAAACACCATATATTTT. It codes for CASSERKPGNTIYF.

The chain carries TRBV19 and TRBJ2-5; 7 bases are a match to TRBD2. With 5 bases clipped from V and 0 bases from J, the junction kept 6 bases outside the gene matches. CDR3 length: 15 residues. Germline loops: CDR1 LNHDA, CDR2 SQIVND (reference sequence). Here the CDR3 reads CASSYSGTDQETQYF. In DNA, the CDR3 is TGTGCCAGTAGTTACAGCGGGACGGACCAAGAGACCCAGTACTTC.

The chain joins TRBV29-1 to TRBJ2-3; D is unresolved. This CDR3 comprises 13 residues. Trimming took off 3 bases at V and 0 bases at J, with 7 bases between the two ends. CDR1 and CDR2 from the germline V gene are SQVTM and ANQGSEA. CDR3 residues: CSVDFSSTDTQYF. CDR3 bases: TGCAGCGTTGACTTTTCAAGCACAGATACGCAGTATTTT.

The DNA of the CDR3 is TGTGCCCGAAGGACAGCCTACGAGCAGTACTTC. Protein product: CARRTAYEQYF. The rearrangement uses TRBV30 and TRBJ2-7, with D possibly being TRBD1 (6 bases). The CDR3 spans 11 residues. V lost 8 bases, J lost 2 bases, and 10 bases lay in between. Looked up from germline, CDR1 is GTSNPN and CDR2 is SVGIG (reference sequence).

The chain links TRBV27 to TRBJ2-3; perhaps TRBD2 as D (5 bases). The V end was cut by 5 bases, the J end by 0 bases, with 18 bases between. Germline CDR1 reads MNHEY; CDR2 reads SMNVEV (reference sequence). This CDR3 is 17 amino acids long. The CDR3 sequence: CASSPHPLRVSTDTQYF. The DNA of the CDR3 is TGTGCCAGCAGTCCACACCCCTTGCGGGTCAGCACAGATACGCAGTATTTT.

The rearrangement links TRBV9 to TRBJ2-2; TRBD1 matches at 7 bases. Germline loops: CDR1 SGDLS, CDR2 YYNGEE. Trimming cost V 3 bases and J 4 bases; bases outside gene matches: 3. This CDR3 region has 14 residues. The CDR3 region is CASSAGDSTGELFF. CDR3 sequence (DNA): TGTGCCAGCAGCGCCGGGGACAGCACCGGGGAGCTGTTTTTT.

The gene calls are TRBV19 and TRBJ2-1; 9 nucleotides line up with TRBD2. The CDR3 covers 14 residues. V trimming: 2 bases; J trimming: 4 bases; junction bases outside the gene matches: 0. Germline lookup yields CDR1 LNHDA and CDR2 SQIVND (reference sequence). CDR3 sequence reads: CASSISGRYNEQFF. DNA of the CDR3: TGTGCCAGTAGTATAAGCGGGAGGTACAATGAGCAGTTCTTC.

V is TRBV7-9 and J is TRBJ1-1; D is unclear. The V gene lost 1 base and the J gene lost 1 base, with 7 bases spanning the gap. There are 14 residues in the CDR3. Germline V CDR1 and CDR2: SEHNR, FQNEAQ (reference sequence). Here the CDR3 reads CASSLGQANTEAFF. The CDR3, as DNA: TGTGCCAGCAGCTTAGGCCAGGCGAACACTGAAGCTTTCTTT.

The V and J genes are TRBV6-5 and TRBJ2-1, with D hard to call. Trimming removed 0 bases from V and 0 bases from J, with 9 bases in between. The CDR3 sequence is 16 residues long. The V gene's germline CDR1 is MNHEY and CDR2 SVGAGI. CDR3 protein: CASSYSGLSSYNEQFF. In nucleotides, the CDR3 is TGTGCCAGCAGTTACTCCGGGCTGAGCTCCTACAATGAGCAGTTCTTC.

The table lists this clone with a count of one. The chain recombines TRBV14 with TRBJ2-5; the D gene is possibly TRBD2 (5 bases). This CDR3 is 15 amino acids long. CDR1 and CDR2 (germline): SGHDN, FVKESK. V was trimmed by 5 bases and J by 5 bases, leaving 18 bases between them. CDR3 loop: CASSARTGSWETQYF. In DNA form, the CDR3 reads TGTGCCAGCAGCGCGAGGACTGGATCTTGGGAGACCCAGTACTTC. Combining the CDR3 with reference TRBV14 and TRBJ2-5 gives the whole variable domain EAGVTQFPSHSVIEKGQTVTLRCDPISGHDNLYWYRRVMGKEIKFLLHFVKESKQDESGMPNNRFLAERTGGTYSTLKVQPAELEDSGVYFCASSARTGSWETQYFGPGTRLLVL.

The CDR3 here is CARKTVYLSSYNSPLHF. The DNA for the CDR3 is TGCGCCAGAAAAACAGTTTATCTTAGCTCCTATAATTCACCCCTCCACTTT. This chain uses TRBV23-1 with TRBJ1-6, with unresolved D. TRBV23-1 has ORF status, its function being uncertain. The CDR3 runs to 17 residues. V lost 9 bases and J lost 0, with 18 bases in between.